Reported below is one TCR beta chain. This sample is part of a study of blood T cell repertoires in COVID-19. V lost 1 base to trimming and J lost 6 bases, with 16 bases between them. The CDR3 sequence is 15 residues long. CDR1 and CDR2 (germline): SGHRS, YFSETQ. TCRdb's copy holds only in-frame clones and misses some; the assay was immunoSEQ multiplex PCR. The sample holds approximately 300,000 clones, around 90% seen once. The chain recombines TRBV5-1 with TRBJ1-2, with D unresolved. The clonotype originates from a man aged 60 to 69 who had recovered from COVID-19. The specimen sequenced was PBMCs or T cells enriched from blood (not recorded which). CDR3: CASSLYGELGNGYTF. Written as DNA, the CDR3 is TGCGCCAGCAGCTTGTATGGGGAGTTGGGCAATGGCTACACCTTC.